These 6 T cell receptor beta chains were all obtained from the same sample, sequenced in a study of cytomegalovirus exposure and HLA in healthy donors. The PCR had 60 Vbeta and 13 Jbeta primers. Some clones are missing from TCRdb's copy, which holds only in-frame ones; the method was immunoSEQ multiplex PCR. The sample lists 200,000 or so clones; 80% to 90% were seen once. Sequenced material: PBMCs. These receptors were taken from a young man in good health and CMV-seronegative.

This chain uses TRBV19 with TRBJ1-2, with D possibly matching TRBD1 (6 bases). V was clipped by 10 bases and J by 8 bases, with 14 bases between them. The CDR3 runs 11 residues. Looked up from germline, CDR1 is LNHDA and CDR2 is SQIVND (reference sequence). The CDR3 DNA sequence: TGTGCCATTCACAGGGCCGGAGGCTACACCTTC. It encodes CAIHRAGGYTF.

The rearrangement links TRBV19 to TRBJ2-3; 9 bases map to TRBD2. The CDR3 covers 14 residues. J gave up 3 bases and V 3 bases, and 1 base lay outside the gene matches. CDR1 LNHDA and CDR2 SQIVND come from the germline V gene (reference sequence). This CDR3 reads CASSMAGGTDTQYF. CDR3 in DNA: TGTGCCAGTAGTATGGCGGGGGGGACAGATACGCAGTATTTT. Full variable domain (missing parts from reference TRBV19 and TRBJ2-3): DGGITQSPKYLFRKEGQNVTLSCEQNLNHDAMYWYRQDPGQGLRLIYYSQIVNDFQKGDIAEGYSVSREKKESFPLTVTSAQKNPTAFYLCASSMAGGTDTQYFGPGTRLTVL.

The V call is TRBV19, the J call TRBJ1-5; 10 bases align to TRBD1. Trimming cost V 8 bases and J 5 bases; bases outside gene matches: 3. Per germline, CDR1 LNHDA and CDR2 SQIVND (reference sequence). The CDR3 totals 13 residues. In DNA form, the CDR3 reads TGTGCCAGTCGGGGACAGGGGCATCAGCCCCAGCATTTT. This codes for CASRGQGHQPQHF.

V gene TRBV2 combines with J gene TRBJ1-1; D perhaps matches TRBD1 (6 bases). From germline, CDR1 is SNHLY and CDR2 FYNNEI. Trimming removed 8 bases at V and 6 bases at J, with 19 bases between. The CDR3 has 14 residues. CDR3 region: CASGQNRAGAEAFF. The DNA for the CDR3 is TGTGCCAGCGGGCAAAACAGGGCAGGGGCTGAAGCTTTCTTT.

The genes are TRBV29-1 and TRBJ2-1, with TRBD1 as a possible D gene (5 bases). Trimming left V 3 bases short and J 3 bases short, with 12 bases between. This CDR3 region has 14 residues. Germline V gene lookup returns CDR1 SQVTM and CDR2 ANQGSEA. In DNA, the CDR3 is TGCAGCGTTGAGGTGCAGGGTAACTACAATGAGCAGTTCTTC. This translates into CSVEVQGNYNEQFF.

This clone was observed once. J is TRBJ1-1 and V is TRBV5-4; no definite D call. CDR1 is SGHNT, CDR2 YYREEE, per germline (reference sequence). CDR3 length: 15 residues. Between the trimmed V and J ends, which lost 4 bases and 4 bases, there was a span of 17 bases. CDR3 sequence reads: CASSAGYFGVTEAFF. The CDR3 DNA follows: TGTGCCAGCAGCGCGGGATACTTCGGGGTCACTGAAGCTTTCTTT.